The 14 T cell receptor beta chains below come from one sample, sequenced in a study of brain T cells in children with intractable seizures (dated by TCRdb to about 2021). The sample's time point label is to be understood as: resected brain tissue, or blood drawn just prior to surgery. Library prep was done by the immunoSEQ multiplex PCR assay. The table was pulled from immuneACCESS by TCRdb, which kept in-frame rearrangements only. Such tables lose some clones; where checked, under half of the loss comes from unresolved V genes, and the rest has no known cause. Recorded for this sample are about 76,000 clones; roughly 91% of them occurred a single time. Approximately 1.4% of the sample is in the top ten clones. Source: peripheral blood, taken at surgery. Every receptor here comes from a boy in the first two years of life with tuberous sclerosis and intractable seizures.

In its sample, this clone was seen once. This rearrangement joins TRBV18 to TRBJ2-4; the D call may be TRBD1 or TRBD2 (5 bases each). V was cut by 3 bases and J by 9 bases, with 12 bases left in between. The CDR3 consists of 13 residues. The V gene's germline CDR1 is KGHSH and CDR2 LQKENI. The CDR3 coding sequence is TGTGCCAGCTCACCCGGGGCCCGAGCCATTCAGTACTTC. Translating it yields CASSPGARAIQYF.

The chain uses TRBV5-6 and TRBJ2-7, with 7 bases identical to TRBD2. V dropped 4 bases and J dropped 0; count of bases not matched to a gene: 13. Germline V gene data show CDR1 as SGHDT and CDR2 as YYEEEE. The length of the CDR3 is 17 residues. CDR3 protein: CASSGGAGESISYEQYF. The CDR3 DNA sequence: TGTGCCAGCAGCGGAGGGGCGGGAGAAAGTATCTCCTACGAGCAGTACTTC.

The V call is TRBV6-1, the J call TRBJ2-1; no definite D call. Trimming left V 3 bases short and J 3 bases short, with 6 bases between. The CDR3 consists of 13 residues. The germline V gene encodes CDR1 MNHNS and CDR2 SASEGT. DNA of the CDR3: TGTGCCAGCAGTGACGCTCTCTACAATGAGCAGTTCTTC. Protein sequence: CASSDALYNEQFF.

The chain combines TRBV7-9 with TRBJ2-2; 11 nucleotides line up with TRBD1. In germline, CDR1 is SEHNR, CDR2 FQNEAQ (reference sequence). This CDR3 is built from 16 residues. After removal of 5 bases from V and 2 bases from J, the junction contained 4 bases not matched to a gene. DNA for the CDR3: TGTGCCAGCAGCCCCCGGACAGGGGGCAACACCGGGGAGCTGTTTTTT. This translates into CASSPRTGGNTGELFF.

This rearrangement joins TRBV24-1 to TRBJ1-5, with 10 positions matching TRBD1. The trim removed 9 bases at V and 5 bases at J, leaving 9 bases unmatched. The CDR3 extends over 15 amino acids. The germline gives CDR1 KGHDR, CDR2 SFDVKD. The CDR3 coding sequence is TGTGCCACCGGGGGGACAGGGGAAATGGATCAGCCCCAGCATTTT. Amino acid sequence: CATGGTGEMDQPQHF.

J is TRBJ1-1 and V is TRBV20-1; D may be TRBD1 (6 bases). V dropped 6 bases and J dropped 10 bases, with 15 bases sitting between them. This CDR3 comprises 11 residues. CDR1 and CDR2 (germline): DFQATT, SNEGSKA (reference sequence). The CDR3 sequence is CSATYRDGAFF. The CDR3 DNA reads TGCAGTGCAACCTACAGGGACGGAGCTTTCTTT.

CDR3 protein: CASSLRAESITGQETQYF. The CDR3 DNA reads TGTGCCAGCAGCTTAAGAGCGGAGTCAATAACGGGACAAGAGACCCAGTACTTC. The chain links TRBV7-9 to TRBJ2-5, with D perhaps matching TRBD2 (5 bases). The germline gives CDR1 SEHNR, CDR2 FQNEAQ (reference sequence). The CDR3 extends over 18 amino acids. The V end lost 2 bases, the J end lost 2 bases, and 21 bases lay between the germline ends.

This rearrangement joins TRBV19 to TRBJ2-1; possible D gene TRBD2, 6 bases. The germline gives CDR1 LNHDA, CDR2 SQIVND (reference sequence). CDR3 length equals 15 residues. Trimming pared 0 bases from V and 5 bases from J, leaving 11 bases between. The CDR3 is CASSIDAGRNNEQFF. CDR3 bases: TGTGCCAGTAGTATAGATGCGGGACGGAACAATGAGCAGTTCTTC.

The chain uses TRBV19 and TRBJ2-1; D is ambiguous. This CDR3 has 13 amino acids. V dropped 2 bases and J dropped 3 bases, with 5 bases sitting between them. In germline, CDR1 is LNHDA, CDR2 SQIVND (reference sequence). The DNA of the CDR3 is TGTGCCAGTAGTATAATCATCTACAATGAGCAGTTCTTC. Its translation: CASSIIIYNEQFF. The full variable domain, rest sourced from reference TRBV19 and TRBJ2-1, is DGGITQSPKYLFRKEGQNVTLSCEQNLNHDAMYWYRQDPGQGLRLIYYSQIVNDFQKGDIAEGYSVSREKKESFPLTVTSAQKNPTAFYLCASSIIIYNEQFFGPGTRLTVL.

The chain has TRBV19 and TRBJ2-7; TRBD1 matches at 7 bases. The ends lost 5 bases at V and 2 bases at J; junction bases unmatched: 18. Germline CDR1 LNHDA, CDR2 SQIVND (reference sequence). This CDR3 contains 18 residues. CDR3 loop: CASSRRLGQAFQTYEQYF. CDR3 DNA: TGTGCCAGTAGTCGGAGGCTAGGACAGGCTTTCCAAACCTACGAGCAGTACTTC.

The V gene is TRBV5-5, the J gene TRBJ1-5; D gene uncertain. The germline V gene has CDR1 SGHKS and CDR2 YYEKEE (reference sequence). The CDR3 runs to 16 residues. V was cut by 2 bases and J by 0 bases, with 12 bases left in between. CDR3 DNA sequence: TGTGCCAGCAGCTTCGGACCGGACTATAGCAATCAGCCCCAGCATTTT. This translates into CASSFGPDYSNQPQHF.

The V gene is TRBV6-1, the J gene TRBJ2-4; D not certain. V was pared by 1 base and J by 7 bases, with 5 bases between. Germline CDR1 and CDR2: MNHNS and SASEGT. This CDR3 has 12 amino acids. The CDR3 loop reads CASSEGWNIQYF. The CDR3 nucleotides read TGTGCCAGCAGTGAAGGGTGGAACATTCAGTACTTC.

This clone was seen a single time. The chain is built from TRBV7-6 and TRBJ2-3; the D is unclear. Per germline, CDR1 SGHVS and CDR2 FNYEAQ. V gave up 1 base and J gave up 2 bases, with 10 bases separating them. This CDR3 has 15 amino acids. The CDR3 region has the DNA TGTGCCAGCAGCTTAGTTAGCACCCACACAGATACGCAGTATTTT. It translates to CASSLVSTHTDTQYF.

V and J are TRBV11-3 and TRBJ2-5, with D possibly TRBD2 on 5 matching bases. Trimming took 1 base from V and 5 from J, leaving 20 bases between them. Germline V gene data show CDR1 as SGHNT and CDR2 as YENEEA. The CDR3 contains 17 residues. CDR3 protein: CASSLGVEAGGLETQYF. The CDR3 DNA reads TGTGCCAGCAGCTTAGGTGTGGAGGCTGGTGGTTTGGAGACCCAGTACTTC.